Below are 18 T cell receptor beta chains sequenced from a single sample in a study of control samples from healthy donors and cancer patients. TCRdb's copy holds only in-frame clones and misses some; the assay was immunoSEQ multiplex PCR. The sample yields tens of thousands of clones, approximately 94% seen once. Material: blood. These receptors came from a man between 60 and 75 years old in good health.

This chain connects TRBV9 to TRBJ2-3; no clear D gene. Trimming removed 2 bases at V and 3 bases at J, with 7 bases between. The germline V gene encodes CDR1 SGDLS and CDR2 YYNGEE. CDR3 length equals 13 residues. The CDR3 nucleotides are TGTGCCAGCAGCGTGGAAGTAACAGATACGCAGTATTTT. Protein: CASSVEVTDTQYF.

The chain's CDR3 is CASSKRPLPSDSDTQYF. The CDR3 coding sequence is TGTGCCAGCAGCAAACGACCTCTACCTAGTGATTCAGATACGCAGTATTTT. V usage is TRBV7-3 and J usage is TRBJ2-3, with D uncertain. The germline V and J ends were trimmed by 5 bases and 4 bases, with 22 bases remaining between them. Per the germline V gene, CDR1 is SGHTA and CDR2 is FQGTGA. The CDR3 has 17 amino acids.

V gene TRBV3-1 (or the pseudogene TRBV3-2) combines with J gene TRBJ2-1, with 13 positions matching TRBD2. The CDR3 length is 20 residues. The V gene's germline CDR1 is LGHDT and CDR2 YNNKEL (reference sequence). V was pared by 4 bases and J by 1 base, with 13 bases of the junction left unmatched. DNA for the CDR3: TGTGCCAGCAGCCCCTTGAAACTAGCGGGAGGGCCGGGGTCCTACAATGAGCAGTTCTTC. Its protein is CASSPLKLAGGPGSYNEQFF.

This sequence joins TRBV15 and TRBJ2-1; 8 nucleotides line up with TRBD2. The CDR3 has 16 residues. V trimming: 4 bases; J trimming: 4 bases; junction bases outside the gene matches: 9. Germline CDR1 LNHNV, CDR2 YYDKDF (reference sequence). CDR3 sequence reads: CATSTRAGGGYNEQFF. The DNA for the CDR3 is TGTGCCACCAGCACCAGGGCGGGAGGCGGTTACAATGAGCAGTTCTTC.

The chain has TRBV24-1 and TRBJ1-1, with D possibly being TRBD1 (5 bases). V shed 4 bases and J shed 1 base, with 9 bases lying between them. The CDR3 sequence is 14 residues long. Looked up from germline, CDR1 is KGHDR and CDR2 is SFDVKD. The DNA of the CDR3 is TGTGCCACCAGTGAGGCAGGGTGGAACACTGAAGCTTTCTTT. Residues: CATSEAGWNTEAFF.

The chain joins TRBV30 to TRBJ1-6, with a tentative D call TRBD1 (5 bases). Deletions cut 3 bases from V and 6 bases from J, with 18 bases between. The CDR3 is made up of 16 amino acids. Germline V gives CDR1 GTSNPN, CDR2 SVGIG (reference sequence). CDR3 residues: CAWRASLGTVNSPLHF. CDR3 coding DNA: TGTGCCTGGAGAGCATCGCTGGGGACGGTTAATTCACCCCTCCACTTT.

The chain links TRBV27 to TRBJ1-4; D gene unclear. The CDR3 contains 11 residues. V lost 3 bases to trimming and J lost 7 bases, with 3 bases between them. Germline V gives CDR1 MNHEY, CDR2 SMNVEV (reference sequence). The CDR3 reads CASSLGEKLFF. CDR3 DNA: TGTGCCAGCAGTTTGGGTGAAAAACTGTTTTTT.

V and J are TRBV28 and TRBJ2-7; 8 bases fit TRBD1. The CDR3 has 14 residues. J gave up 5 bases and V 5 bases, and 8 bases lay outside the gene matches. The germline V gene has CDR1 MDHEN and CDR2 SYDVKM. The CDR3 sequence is CASSPTGEPHEQYF. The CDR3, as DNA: TGTGCCAGCAGTCCGACAGGGGAACCCCACGAGCAGTACTTC.

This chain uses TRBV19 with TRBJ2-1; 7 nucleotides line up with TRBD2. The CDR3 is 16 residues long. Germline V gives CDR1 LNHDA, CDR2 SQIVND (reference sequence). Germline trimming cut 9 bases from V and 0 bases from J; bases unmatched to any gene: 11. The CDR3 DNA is TGTGCCAGCTCCCCGTGGGGCGGGGGCTCCTACAATGAGCAGTTCTTC. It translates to CASSPWGGGSYNEQFF.

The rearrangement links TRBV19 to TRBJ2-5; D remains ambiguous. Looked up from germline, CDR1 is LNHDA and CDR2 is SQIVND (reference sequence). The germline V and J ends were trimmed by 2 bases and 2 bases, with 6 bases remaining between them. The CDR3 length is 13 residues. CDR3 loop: CASSIQVQETQYF. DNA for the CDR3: TGTGCCAGTAGTATACAGGTTCAAGAGACCCAGTACTTC.

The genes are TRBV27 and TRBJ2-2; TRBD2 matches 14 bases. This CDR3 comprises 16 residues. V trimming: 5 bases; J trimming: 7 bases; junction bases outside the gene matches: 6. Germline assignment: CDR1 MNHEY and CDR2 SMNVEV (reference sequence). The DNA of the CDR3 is TGTGCCAGCAGTGTGGGACTAGCGGGAGTGGGCGGGGAGCTGTTTTTT. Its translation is CASSVGLAGVGGELFF.

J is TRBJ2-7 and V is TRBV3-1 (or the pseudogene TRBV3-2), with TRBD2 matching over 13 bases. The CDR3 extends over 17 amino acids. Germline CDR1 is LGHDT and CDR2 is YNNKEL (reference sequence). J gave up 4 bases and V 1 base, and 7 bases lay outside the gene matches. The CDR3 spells CASSQARTSGRGYEQYF. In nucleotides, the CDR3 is TGTGCCAGCAGCCAAGCTAGAACTAGCGGGAGGGGGTACGAGCAGTACTTC.

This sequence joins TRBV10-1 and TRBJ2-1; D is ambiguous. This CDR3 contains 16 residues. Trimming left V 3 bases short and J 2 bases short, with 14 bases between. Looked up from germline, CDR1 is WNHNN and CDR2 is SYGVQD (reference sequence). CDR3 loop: CASSETAESAYNEQFF. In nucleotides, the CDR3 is TGCGCCAGCAGTGAAACAGCTGAGTCGGCCTACAATGAGCAGTTCTTC.

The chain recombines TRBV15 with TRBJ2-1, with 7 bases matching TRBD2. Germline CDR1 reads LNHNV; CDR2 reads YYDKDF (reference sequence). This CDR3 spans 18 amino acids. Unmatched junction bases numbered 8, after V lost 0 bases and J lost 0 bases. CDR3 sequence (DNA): TGTGCCACCAGCAGAGATCTGGGGCCGGGAGGCTCCTACAATGAGCAGTTCTTC. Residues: CATSRDLGPGGSYNEQFF.

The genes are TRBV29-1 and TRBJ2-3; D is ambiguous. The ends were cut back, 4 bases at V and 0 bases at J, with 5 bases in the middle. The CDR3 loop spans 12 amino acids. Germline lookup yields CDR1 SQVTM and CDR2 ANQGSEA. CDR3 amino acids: CSVVWSTDTQYF. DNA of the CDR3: TGCAGCGTTGTATGGAGCACAGATACGCAGTATTTT.

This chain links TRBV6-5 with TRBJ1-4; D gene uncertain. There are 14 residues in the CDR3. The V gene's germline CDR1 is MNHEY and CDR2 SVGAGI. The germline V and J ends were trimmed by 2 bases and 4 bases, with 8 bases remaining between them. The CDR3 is CASSYVGNNEKLFF. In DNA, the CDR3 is TGTGCCAGCAGTTACGTTGGGAATAATGAAAAACTGTTTTTT.

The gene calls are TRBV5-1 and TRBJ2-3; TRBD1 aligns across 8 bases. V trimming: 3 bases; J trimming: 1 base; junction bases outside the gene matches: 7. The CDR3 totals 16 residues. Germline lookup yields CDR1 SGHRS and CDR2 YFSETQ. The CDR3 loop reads CASSSLQGAGTDTQYF. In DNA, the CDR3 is TGCGCCAGCAGCTCCCTCCAGGGGGCAGGCACAGATACGCAGTATTTT.

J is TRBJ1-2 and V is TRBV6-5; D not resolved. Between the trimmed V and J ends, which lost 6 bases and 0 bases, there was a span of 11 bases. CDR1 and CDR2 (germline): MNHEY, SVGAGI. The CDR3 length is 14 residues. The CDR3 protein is CASSASTANYGYTF. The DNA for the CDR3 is TGTGCCAGCAGCGCCTCAACCGCTAACTATGGCTACACCTTC.